The sequence of this T cell receptor beta chain was determined in a study of blood T cell repertoires in COVID-19. Germline loops: CDR1 LNHDA, CDR2 SQIVND (reference sequence). This CDR3 is 16 amino acids long. J lost 1 base, V lost 5 bases, and 6 bases had no gene match. The repertoire was sequenced with immunoSEQ multiplex PCR; TCRdb's copy has only in-frame clones and lacks some. The table records over 250,000 clones, roughly 80% of them present only once. The chain has TRBV19 and TRBJ2-4, with 9 bases fitting TRBD1. The sequence was collected from a human donor with COVID-19, enrolled during active disease. The donor label of this sample is uncertain. Sequenced: peripheral blood. CDR3 sequence reads: CASSPGTGRAKNIQYF. CDR3 coding DNA: TGTGCCAGTAGTCCGGGGACAGGGCGGGCCAAAAACATTCAGTACTTC.